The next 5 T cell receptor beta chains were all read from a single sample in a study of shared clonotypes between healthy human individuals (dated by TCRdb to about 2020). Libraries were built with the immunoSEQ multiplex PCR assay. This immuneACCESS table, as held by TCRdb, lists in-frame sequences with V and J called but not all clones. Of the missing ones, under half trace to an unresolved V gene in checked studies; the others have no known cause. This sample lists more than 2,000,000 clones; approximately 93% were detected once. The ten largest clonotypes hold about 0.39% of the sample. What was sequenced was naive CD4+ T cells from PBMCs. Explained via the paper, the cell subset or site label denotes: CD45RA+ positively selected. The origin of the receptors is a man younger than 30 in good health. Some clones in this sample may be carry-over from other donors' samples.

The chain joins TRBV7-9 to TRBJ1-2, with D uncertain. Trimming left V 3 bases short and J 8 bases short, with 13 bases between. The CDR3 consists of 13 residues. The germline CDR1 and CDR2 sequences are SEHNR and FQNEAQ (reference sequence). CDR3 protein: CASSFETLGGYTF. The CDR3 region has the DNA TGTGCCAGCAGCTTCGAGACGTTGGGGGGCTACACCTTC.

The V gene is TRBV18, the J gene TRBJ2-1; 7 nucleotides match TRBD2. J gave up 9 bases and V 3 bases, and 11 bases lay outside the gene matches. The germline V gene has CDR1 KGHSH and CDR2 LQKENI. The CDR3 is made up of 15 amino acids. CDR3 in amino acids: CASSPAAGVGVEQFF. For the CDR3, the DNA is TGTGCCAGCTCACCGGCGGCGGGAGTTGGGGTTGAGCAGTTCTTC.

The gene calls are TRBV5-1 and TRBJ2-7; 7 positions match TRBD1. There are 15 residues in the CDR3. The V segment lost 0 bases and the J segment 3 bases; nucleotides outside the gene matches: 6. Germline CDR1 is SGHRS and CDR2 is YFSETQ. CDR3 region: CASSLGGQSLYEQYF. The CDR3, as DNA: TGCGCCAGCAGCTTGGGGGGACAGAGCCTCTACGAGCAGTACTTC.

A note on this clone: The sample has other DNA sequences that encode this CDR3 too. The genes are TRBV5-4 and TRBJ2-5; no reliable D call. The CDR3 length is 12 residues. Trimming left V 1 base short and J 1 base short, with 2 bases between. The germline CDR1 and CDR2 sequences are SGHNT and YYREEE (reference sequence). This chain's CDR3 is CASSLSQETQYF. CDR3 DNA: TGTGCCAGCAGCTTGTCCCAAGAGACCCAGTACTTC.

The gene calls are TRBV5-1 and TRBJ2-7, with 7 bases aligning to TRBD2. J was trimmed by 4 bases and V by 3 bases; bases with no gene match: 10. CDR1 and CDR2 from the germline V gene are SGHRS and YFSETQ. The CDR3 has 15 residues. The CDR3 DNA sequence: TGCGCCAGCAGCTCAATGCGGGACGGGGGGTACGAGCAGTACTTC. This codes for CASSSMRDGGYEQYF.